These 24 T cell receptor beta chains originate from one sample sequenced in a study of T cell repertoires in cytomegalovirus infection. TCRdb re-called the reads with MiXCR, one entry per CDR3 protein. The sample has around 310,000 distinct CDR3 sequences; roughly 16% are singletons. The material sequenced was PBMCs. Every receptor here comes from a human donor in good health (CMV status not recorded). Some clones in this sample may be carry-over from other donors' samples.

This clonotype was counted only a few times. The chain recombines TRBV7-9 with TRBJ2-1, with 8 positions matching TRBD2. Germline V gene data show CDR1 as SEHNR and CDR2 as FQNEAQ (reference sequence). This CDR3 is built from 13 residues. After removal of 8 bases from V and 7 bases from J, the junction contained 7 bases not matched to a gene. As DNA, the CDR3 is TGTGCCAGCTTCCGGGGGGGCACTAATGAGCAGTTCTTC. This encodes CASFRGGTNEQFF.

This clonotype was seen a handful of times. The genes are TRBV7-6 and TRBJ1-3; D is perhaps TRBD1 (6 bases). The CDR3 spans 15 residues. With 5 bases removed from V and 0 bases from J, the gap between germline ends came to 11 bases. Germline CDR1 is SGHVS and CDR2 is FNYEAQ. The CDR3 spells CASSPQGTSGNTIYF. CDR3 coding DNA: TGTGCCAGCAGCCCTCAGGGGACCTCTGGAAACACCATATATTTT.

Ten or more counts support this clonotype. The gene calls are TRBV12-3 or TRBV12-4 and TRBJ1-2; 7 positions match TRBD1. The CDR3 is 14 residues long. After removal of 2 bases from V and 8 bases from J, the junction contained 8 bases not matched to a gene. CDR3 coding DNA: TGTGCCAGCAGTTTACATCAACAGGGGATAGGCTACACCTTC. This sequence encodes CASSLHQQGIGYTF.

This clonotype was seen only a few times. V is TRBV28 and J is TRBJ2-2; 7 nucleotides match TRBD1. J gave up 1 base and V 5 bases, and 4 bases lay outside the gene matches. The CDR3 is 15 amino acids. Germline V gene sequence: CDR1 MDHEN, CDR2 SYDVKM. The CDR3 coding sequence is TGTGCCAGCAGTCCCGGGACAGAGAACACCGGGGAGCTGTTTTTT. Amino acid sequence: CASSPGTENTGELFF.

The chain is built from TRBV7-2 and TRBJ2-1, with TRBD2 matching 13 bases. Germline lookup yields CDR1 SGHTA and CDR2 FQGNSA. V trimming: 7 bases; J trimming: 4 bases; junction bases outside the gene matches: 1. The CDR3 length is 14 residues. In DNA form, the CDR3 reads TGTGCCAGCACACTAGCGGGGGGGTACAATGAGCAGTTCTTC. It codes for CASTLAGGYNEQFF.

Only a few counts were recorded for this clonotype. The rearrangement links TRBV2 to TRBJ2-5; TRBD2 matches 7 bases. Germline lookup yields CDR1 SNHLY and CDR2 FYNNEI. There are 15 residues in the CDR3. Trimming cost V 5 bases and J 1 base; bases outside gene matches: 7. CDR3 loop: CASSNLRGIQETQYF. DNA of the CDR3: TGTGCCAGCAGTAACCTGCGGGGGATCCAAGAGACCCAGTACTTC.

This clonotype was recorded a few times. This chain links TRBV11-2 with TRBJ2-1; D is possibly TRBD1 or TRBD2 (7 bases each). The CDR3 is made up of 17 amino acids. Germline CDR1 SGHAT, CDR2 FQNNGV. The V gene lost 2 bases and the J gene lost 4 bases, with 18 bases spanning the gap. CDR3 coding DNA: TGTGCCAGCAGCTTACCCCAGGGAGGGGGCCTTTACAATGAGCAGTTCTTC. Its translation: CASSLPQGGGLYNEQFF.

The chain uses TRBV25-1 and TRBJ1-1, with 7 bases lining up with TRBD1. Trimming took 3 bases from V and 2 from J; bases not matched to a gene: 6. The germline V gene has CDR1 MGHDK and CDR2 SYGVNS. The CDR3 contains 15 residues. CDR3 sequence reads: CASSDQGDFNTEAFF. In nucleotides, the CDR3 is TGTGCCAGCAGTGATCAGGGGGATTTTAACACTGAAGCTTTCTTT.

This clonotype has a handful of counts. The chain links TRBV28 to TRBJ2-7, with D possibly matching TRBD2 (5 bases). The germline CDR1 and CDR2 sequences are MDHEN and SYDVKM. Trimming removed 6 bases from V and 0 bases from J, with 15 bases in between. CDR3 size: 15 residues. In nucleotides, the CDR3 is TGTGCCAGCAGCCGGACCCCCGGGATCTCCTACGAGCAGTACTTC. Translation gives CASSRTPGISYEQYF. Full variable domain (outside the CDR3, taken from reference TRBV28 and TRBJ2-7): DVKVTQSSRYLVKRTGEKVFLECVQDMDHENMFWYRQDPGLGLRLIYFSYDVKMKEKGDIPEGYSVSREKKERFSLILESASTNQTSMYLCASSRTPGISYEQYFGPGTRLTVT.

This sequence joins TRBV20-1 and TRBJ1-3, with D uncertain. CDR1 DFQATT and CDR2 SNEGSKA come from the germline V gene (reference sequence). V shed 1 base and J shed 2 bases, with 6 bases lying between them. The CDR3 totals 13 residues. The CDR3 spells CSARAGAGNTIYF. The CDR3 DNA reads as TGCAGTGCTAGAGCGGGAGCTGGAAACACCATATATTTT.

This clonotype has a count of ten or more. This rearrangement joins TRBV7-2 to TRBJ2-5; D might be TRBD1 or TRBD2, each matching 5 bases. CDR3 length: 15 amino acids. The germline V and J ends were trimmed by 5 bases and 7 bases, with 20 bases remaining between them. Looked up from germline, CDR1 is SGHTA and CDR2 is FQGNSA. The CDR3, as DNA: TGTGCCAGCAGCCCAGGGCACGGGACCCAGGGGACCCAGTACTTC. This translates into CASSPGHGTQGTQYF.

This clonotype was observed at least ten times. The chain links TRBV7-8 to TRBJ2-7; 9 bases match TRBD1. Per germline, CDR1 SGHVS and CDR2 FQNEAQ. The V segment lost 2 bases and the J segment 3 bases; nucleotides outside the gene matches: 2. The CDR3 length is 14 residues. CDR3 nucleotide sequence: TGTGCCAGCAGCTTAAGGGACAGGGTCTACGAGCAGTACTTC. This translates into CASSLRDRVYEQYF.

This clonotype was seen more than once but under ten times. CDR3 in amino acids: CASRQGVTNNEQFF. CDR3 nucleotides: TGTGCCAGCAGACAGGGGGTAACCAACAATGAGCAGTTCTTC. The rearrangement uses TRBV6-2 or TRBV6-3 and TRBJ2-1, with 8 bases lining up with TRBD1. V dropped 6 bases and J dropped 5; count of bases not matched to a gene: 6. CDR3 length: 14 amino acids. The germline gives CDR1 MNHEY, CDR2 SVGEGT.

There are a few counts of this clonotype. J is TRBJ1-2 and V is TRBV10-3, with 8 nucleotides matching TRBD1. CDR1 is ENHRY and CDR2 is SYGVKD in the germline V gene. Unmatched junction bases numbered 5, after V lost 5 bases and J lost 0 bases. The CDR3 totals 15 residues. The CDR3 DNA reads TGTGCCATCAGTATAGACAGGGGATCTAACTATGGCTACACCTTC. As protein: CAISIDRGSNYGYTF.

This clonotype was recorded at least ten times. The chain uses TRBV7-2 and TRBJ2-3; 10 nucleotides agree with TRBD2. The ends lost 7 bases at V and 5 bases at J; junction bases unmatched: 12. Per the germline V gene, CDR1 is SGHTA and CDR2 is FQGNSA. The CDR3 has 16 amino acids. The CDR3 protein is CASKLALAGVGDTQYF. The DNA of the CDR3 is TGTGCCAGCAAATTAGCCCTAGCGGGGGTCGGAGATACGCAGTATTTT.

This clonotype has a handful of counts. J is TRBJ2-7 and V is TRBV7-9, with 8 bases lining up with TRBD1. Looked up from germline, CDR1 is SEHNR and CDR2 is FQNEAQ (reference sequence). This CDR3 spans 15 amino acids. Losses at the gene ends were 5 bases for V and 1 base for J; bases not matched to a gene: 7. The CDR3 region has the DNA TGTGCCAGCAGCCGTCTAGGGGACAGGTCCTACGAGCAGTACTTC. It encodes CASSRLGDRSYEQYF.

The chain couples TRBV2 to TRBJ2-7, with D possibly being TRBD1 (5 bases). Germline-derived CDR1 and CDR2 are SNHLY and FYNNEI. CDR3 length: 14 residues. Trimming stripped 7 bases from V and 0 bases from J, with 13 bases between. The DNA of the CDR3 is TGTGCCAGCACGAAGGACAAGAGCTCCTACGAGCAGTACTTC. It specifies CASTKDKSSYEQYF.

V is TRBV6-6 and J is TRBJ1-1, with 8 bases matching TRBD1. V lost 6 bases and J lost 8; bases outside the gene matches: 11. The CDR3 consists of 14 residues. Germline loops: CDR1 MNHNY, CDR2 SVGAGI (reference sequence). As DNA, the CDR3 is TGTGCCAGCAGCAACCCCCCAGGACAGGGAGAAGCTTTCTTT. This translates into CASSNPPGQGEAFF.

This clonotype was seen ten or more times. This chain links TRBV7-6 with TRBJ2-2, with D perhaps matching TRBD2 (6 bases). The germline gives CDR1 SGHVS, CDR2 FNYEAQ. The V end was cut by 8 bases, the J end by 6 bases, with 10 bases between. The CDR3 is 12 residues long. CDR3 amino acids: CASRWDSGELFF. The DNA of the CDR3 is TGTGCCAGCCGGTGGGACTCCGGGGAGCTGTTTTTT.

This clonotype has ten or more counts. The V and J genes are TRBV7-9 and TRBJ2-5, with TRBD2 identical over 8 bases. Germline V gene data show CDR1 as SEHNR and CDR2 as FQNEAQ (reference sequence). V lost 1 base, J lost 1 base, and 5 bases stayed unmatched. The CDR3 is 16 amino acids. This chain's CDR3 is CASSLGGLAGQETQYF. CDR3 nucleotides: TGTGCCAGCAGCTTAGGGGGGCTAGCGGGCCAAGAGACCCAGTACTTC.

The chain uses TRBV5-1 and TRBJ1-1; 7 bases fit TRBD1. The CDR3 consists of 16 residues. J was trimmed by 1 base and V by 4 bases; bases with no gene match: 10. In germline, CDR1 is SGHRS, CDR2 YFSETQ. The CDR3 loop is CASSIPPDRENTEAFF. The CDR3 nucleotides are TGCGCCAGCAGCATCCCCCCTGACAGGGAGAACACTGAAGCTTTCTTT.

This chain joins TRBV14 and TRBJ1-2; TRBD1 matches 7 bases. Germline CDR1 is SGHDN and CDR2 is FVKESK. Unmatched junction bases numbered 12, after V lost 2 bases and J lost 3 bases. This CDR3 region has 17 residues. The CDR3 nucleotides are TGTGCCAGCAGCCAACACTACGGCCAGGGGGACGACTATGGCTACACCTTC. Translation gives CASSQHYGQGDDYGYTF.

This clonotype was counted between two and nine times. The chain employs TRBV12-3 or TRBV12-4 and TRBJ2-6; D possibly corresponds to TRBD1 (6 bases). V was cut by 8 bases and J by 0 bases, with 8 bases left in between. There are 14 residues in the CDR3. The CDR3 here is CASGTLSGANVLTF. Written as DNA, the CDR3 is TGTGCCAGCGGGACACTCTCTGGGGCCAACGTCCTGACTTTC.

The genes are TRBV18 and TRBJ1-5; D uncertain. The V and J ends lost 2 bases and 3 bases respectively, with 8 bases between them. The CDR3 spans 14 residues. Germline loops: CDR1 KGHSH, CDR2 LQKENI. The CDR3 spells CASSPSGDNQPQHF. CDR3 in DNA: TGTGCCAGCTCACCATCAGGCGACAATCAGCCCCAGCATTTT. Filled out from reference TRBV18 and TRBJ1-5, the complete variable domain reads NAGVMQNPRHLVRRRGQEARLRCSPMKGHSHVYWYRQLPEEGLKFMVYLQKENIIDESGMPKERFSAEFPKEGPSILRIQQVVRGDSAAYFCASSPSGDNQPQHFGDGTRLSIL.